Listed here are 12 T cell receptor beta chains from one sample, sequenced in a study of post-analysis software for immune sequencing data. For these receptors, no antigen is known. Study-level results: The study found TRBV5-6, TRBV5-1 and TRBV20-1 among roughly 5 TRBV segments more frequent in patients than controls.

Unique molecular identifiers featured in each of the TCR beta cDNA libraries. From the PCR reads, TCRdb called clonotypes with MiXCR, one entry per CDR3 protein. The sample carries about 430,000 distinct CDR3 sequences, about 39% recorded once. Sequences were obtained from blood. The origin of the receptors is a girl aged 2 to 10 with multiple sclerosis.

The chain combines TRBV20-1 with TRBJ1-1; D not certain. Trimming removed 1 base at V and 1 base at J, with 10 bases between. Germline CDR1 DFQATT, CDR2 SNEGSKA (reference sequence). The CDR3 is 14 amino acids. CDR3 coding DNA: TGCAGTGCTAGAGGAACAGCCAGGAACACTGAAGCTTTCTTT. Its protein is CSARGTARNTEAFF.

This sequence joins TRBV29-1 and TRBJ2-7; 7 bases map to TRBD2. The CDR3 consists of 14 residues. Trimming took 0 bases from V and 5 from J; bases not matched to a gene: 7. Germline values: CDR1 SQVTM, CDR2 ANQGSEA. CDR3 protein: CSVEDRGEPHEQYF. CDR3 bases: TGCAGCGTTGAAGATCGGGGGGAGCCCCACGAGCAGTACTTC.

The chain recombines TRBV18 with TRBJ1-1, with 12 nucleotides matching TRBD1. This CDR3 is built from 17 residues. The J segment lost 3 bases and the V segment lost 4 bases, leaving 9 bases of the junction unmatched. Germline V gene lookup returns CDR1 KGHSH and CDR2 LQKENI. The CDR3 nucleotides are TGTGCCAGCTCACAGTACCGGGACAGGGGGCAGGACACTGAAGCTTTCTTT. Encoded protein: CASSQYRDRGQDTEAFF.

J is TRBJ2-6 and V is TRBV7-9, with a possible D match to TRBD1 (6 bases). Trimming took 5 bases from V and 2 from J, leaving 13 bases between them. Germline V gene data show CDR1 as SEHNR and CDR2 as FQNEAQ (reference sequence). The CDR3 is 16 residues long. The CDR3 here is CASSTGIPPGANVLTF. In nucleotides, the CDR3 is TGTGCCAGCAGCACAGGGATCCCCCCTGGGGCCAACGTCCTGACTTTC.

As to this clonotype: A much bigger clone sits one base away, suggesting this may be a read error. Here the CDR3 omits its conserved ending phenylalanine or tryptophan, so a read error is the likely source. V is TRBV5-1 and J is TRBJ2-1, with 7 nucleotides matching TRBD2. Germline values: CDR1 SGHRS, CDR2 YFSETQ. CDR3 length: 15 amino acids. Losses at the gene ends were 0 bases for V and 3 bases for J; bases not matched to a gene: 3. DNA for the CDR3: TGCGCCAGCAGCTTGGTAGGGACTAACTACAATGAGCAGTTCGTC. It codes for CASSLVGTNYNEQFV.

The rearrangement joins TRBV7-3 to TRBJ1-1; D remains ambiguous. Germline-derived CDR1 and CDR2 are SGHTA and FQGTGA. The CDR3 totals 13 residues. V lost 2 bases to trimming and J lost 4 bases, with 8 bases between them. CDR3 in DNA: TGTGCCAGCAGCTTACTGGAATCCACTGAAGCTTTCTTT. It codes for CASSLLESTEAFF.

The genes are TRBV14 and TRBJ2-7; 7 nucleotides agree with TRBD1. The V and J ends lost 5 bases and 2 bases, in that order; junction bases with no gene match: 9. CDR1 SGHDN and CDR2 FVKESK come from the germline V gene. The CDR3 sequence is 15 residues long. The CDR3 loop is CASSNFRTGAYEQYF. DNA for the CDR3: TGTGCCAGCAGCAACTTCAGGACAGGAGCCTACGAGCAGTACTTC.

The V call is TRBV7-2, the J call TRBJ1-5, with D possibly being TRBD1 (5 bases). Germline V gene data show CDR1 as SGHTA and CDR2 as FQGNSA. Trimming shortened V by 4 bases and J by 4 bases, and 14 bases separated the two germline ends. The CDR3 loop spans 15 amino acids. The chain's CDR3 is CASSSILQGNQPQHF. The CDR3 DNA follows: TGTGCCAGCAGCTCCATCCTTCAGGGAAATCAGCCCCAGCATTTT.

This chain links TRBV10-3 with TRBJ1-5; D remains ambiguous. V was shortened by 5 bases and J by 2 bases, with 7 bases between the two germline ends. This CDR3 spans 13 amino acids. Germline loops: CDR1 ENHRY, CDR2 SYGVKD. The CDR3 loop reads CAISSEGNQPQHF. The CDR3, as DNA: TGTGCCATCAGTTCCGAAGGCAATCAGCCCCAGCATTTT.

The rearrangement uses TRBV4-2 and TRBJ2-7; 9 nucleotides line up with TRBD2. V shed 5 bases and J 4 bases; nucleotides not matched to a gene: 6. The CDR3 is 14 residues long. CDR1 is LGHNA and CDR2 is YNFKEQ in the germline V gene. CDR3 DNA: TGTGCCAGCAGCGAGCGGGAGGTTCTGTACGAGCAGTACTTC. Amino acids: CASSEREVLYEQYF.

As concerns this clonotype: Being one base from a much bigger clone, this may be a read error. This chain links TRBV29-1 with TRBJ1-2, with D tentatively TRBD1 (5 bases). CDR1 and CDR2 (germline): SQVTM, ANQGSEA. V gave up 7 bases and J gave up 6 bases, with 18 bases separating them. The length of the CDR3 is 13 residues. The CDR3 here is CSAGQGIGHGYTF. The CDR3 DNA is TGCAGCGCCGGGCAGGGCATTGGCCATGGCTACACCTTC. Using reference TRBV29-1 and TRBJ1-2 for the parts outside the CDR3, the full variable domain is SAVISQKPSRDICQRGTSLTIQCQVDSQVTMMFWYRQQPGQSLTLIATANQGSEATYESGFVIDKFPISRPNLTFSTLTVSNMSPEDSSIYLCSAGQGIGHGYTFGSGTRLTVV.

The CDR3 DNA reads as TGCAGCGGCAGTGGGGGCGAGTGGGGAGATACGCAGTATTTT. It specifies CSGSGGEWGDTQYF. This chain links TRBV29-1 with TRBJ2-3; the D gene is possibly TRBD1 (6 bases). Trimming took off 7 bases at V and 5 bases at J, with 19 bases between the two ends. The length of the CDR3 is 14 residues. Looked up from germline, CDR1 is SQVTM and CDR2 is ANQGSEA.